The present T cell receptor beta chain was sequenced within a study of shared clonotypes between healthy human individuals. V was pared by 0 bases and J by 0 bases, with 9 bases between. This CDR3 contains 15 residues. CDR1 and CDR2 (germline): KGHSH, LQKENI. Samples underwent the assay at deep level. Repertoires were generated with immunoSEQ multiplex PCR, while TCRdb's copy carries only in-frame clones and drops some. The table records approximately 350,000 clones, around 72% of them present only once. The TCR originated in a man aged 25-40 years in good health. The genes are TRBV18 and TRBJ2-7; maybe TRBD1 (5 bases). Sequencing was done on a sample of memory CD4+ T cells sorted from blood. The sample's subset: CD45RA-negative fraction. CDR3 sequence reads: CASSPPRVSSYEQYF. The CDR3 DNA is TGTGCCAGCTCACCACCCAGGGTGAGCTCCTACGAGCAGTACTTC.